A selection of T cell receptor beta chains follows, all from one sample in a study of Tregs in tolerant kidney transplant recipients. Only in-frame clones appear in the TCRdb table, and some are missing; sequencing was by immunoSEQ multiplex PCR. The table includes about 110,000 clones, roughly 90% detected once. This specimen consisted of CD4+ T cells from blood, obtained before the transplant. These receptors all stem from a human donor who received a combined kidney and bone marrow transplant. Both conserved end residues are part of each CDR3. The D gene is left open where the match is weak. Clone size is shown for a subset of rows, as once, few, many or a class of expanded clone.

D	size	J	V	DNA	CDR3
NA	NA	TRBJ1-1	TRBV2	TGTGCCAGCATGAGTGCTTTTGAAGCTTTCTTT	CASMSAFEAFF
TRBD1	NA	TRBJ2-4	TRBV27	TGTGCCAGCAGAGCGACAGGGGGCGCGGGTGGGAACATTCAGTACTTC	CASRATGGAGGNIQYF
NA	NA	TRBJ2-7	TRBV11-2	TGTGCCAGCAGCAATGCAGGGGTTCTCTCCCACGAGCAGTACTTC	CASSNAGVLSHEQYF
TRBD2	NA	TRBJ2-5	TRBV7-2	TGTGCCAGCAGTTTTACTAGCGGGAGGGCCTTAGAGACCCAGTACTTC	CASSFTSGRALETQYF
NA	NA	TRBJ2-3	TRBV27	TGTGCCAGCAGTTTCAAGCGGGGCACAGATACGCAGTATTTT	CASSFKRGTDTQYF
TRBD1	NA	TRBJ1-3	TRBV7-9	TGTGCCAGCAGCTTAGCGAAAGGGACAGGGGCCAACACCATATATTTT	CASSLAKGTGANTIYF
NA	NA	TRBJ2-7	TRBV27	TGTGCCAGCAGTTTATCTAGAGGGGGGGACGAGCAGTACTTC	CASSLSRGGDEQYF
NA	NA	TRBJ1-1	TRBV11-2	TGTGCCAGCAGCTTAGATCGAATACAGGAAGCTTTCTTT	CASSLDRIQEAFF
NA	NA	TRBJ2-7	TRBV7-2	TGTGCCAGCAGCTTAGCGGCTCCGGGGTTTGGCTACGAGCAGTACTTC	CASSLAAPGFGYEQYF
TRBD1	NA	TRBJ2-7	TRBV5-6	TGTGCCAGCAGCTTGGGACCGACAGGGGTTTTTGGCTACGAGCAGTACTTC	CASSLGPTGVFGYEQYF
NA	NA	TRBJ2-3	TRBV6-6	TGTGCCAGCAGTTACCAGCGGAGAGTCACAGATACGCAGTATTTT	CASSYQRRVTDTQYF
TRBD1	many	TRBJ1-2	TRBV27	TGTGCCAGCAGTTTATCGTCGACAGGGGATGGCGGCTACACCTTC	CASSLSSTGDGGYTF
NA	NA	TRBJ1-1	TRBV19	TGTGCCAGTAGTACGGGAGGGGCCGGGGGGTGGACTGAAGCTTTCTTT	CASSTGGAGGWTEAFF
TRBD2	NA	TRBJ2-1	TRBV5-1	TGCGCCAGCAGCTCCGGACTAGCGGGAGTAAATGAGCAGTTCTTC	CASSSGLAGVNEQFF
TRBD1	NA	TRBJ2-2	TRBV2	TGTGCCAGCGGCCAGGGGGATGACACCGGGGAGCTGTTTTTT	CASGQGDDTGELFF
NA	NA	TRBJ1-5	TRBV19	TGTGCCAGTACAAAGGCGGGTTGGCAATCGGATCAGCCCCAGCATTTT	CASTKAGWQSDQPQHF
NA	NA	TRBJ2-3	TRBV9	TGTGCCAGCAGCGCTACAGGTAGGACAGATACGCAGTATTTT	CASSATGRTDTQYF
NA	NA	TRBJ1-2	TRBV7-2	TGTGCCAGCAGCGACTCAACCGCGGGGTGGGGCGGCTACACCTTC	CASSDSTAGWGGYTF
TRBD1	NA	TRBJ1-1	TRBV7-6	TGTGCCAGCAGCTCAAACAGGGGGAACACTGAAGCTTTCTTT	CASSSNRGNTEAFF
NA	NA	TRBJ2-2	TRBV5-4	TGTGCCAGCAGCCGGTCTAGCAGCACCGGGGAGCTGTTTTTT	CASSRSSSTGELFF
TRBD2	NA	TRBJ2-1	TRBV28	TGTGCCAGCAGTTCCCCTAGCGGGAGGGGAGACAATGAGCAGTTCTTC	CASSSPSGRGDNEQFF
TRBD2	once	TRBJ2-1	TRBV14	TGTGCCACTTCGGACTGGGAGGGAAATGAGCAGTTCTTC	CATSDWEGNEQFF
NA	NA	TRBJ1-1	TRBV10-1	TGCGCCAGCAGCGGGGGACCCCCGAACACTGAAGCTTTCTTT	CASSGGPPNTEAFF
NA	NA	TRBJ2-7	TRBV30	TGTGCCTGGCAAACAGGGTATAGATACGAGCAGTACTTC	CAWQTGYRYEQYF
NA	NA	TRBJ1-1	TRBV7-2	TGTGCCAGCAGCCCCTCGGCCATCTTTCTAGCGTCTGAAGCTTTCTTT	CASSPSAIFLASEAFF
TRBD2	NA	TRBJ2-5	TRBV5-4	TGTGCCAGCAGCTTGGGCACTAGCGGGGCTCGGGAGACCCAGTACTTC	CASSLGTSGARETQYF
TRBD2	NA	TRBJ2-1	TRBV5-1	TGCGCCAGCAGCTTTGGACTAGCGGGGGCGGGAGATGAGCAGTTCTTC	CASSFGLAGAGDEQFF
NA	NA	TRBJ1-1	TRBV5-1	TGCGCCAGCAGCTTGGTGGTTACGGCCGGGACTGAAGCTTTCTTT	CASSLVVTAGTEAFF
TRBD1	NA	TRBJ1-1	TRBV2	TGTGCCAGCAGAGTGGACAGGGTAAACACTGAAGCTTTCTTT	CASRVDRVNTEAFF
NA	NA	TRBJ1-2	TRBV6-6	TGTGCCAGCAGTTACTCGAGGCAGCGAGATGGCTACACCTTC	CASSYSRQRDGYTF
TRBD2	few	TRBJ2-3	TRBV11-2	TGTGCCAGCAGCATTTCACTAGCGGATACGCAGTATTTT	CASSISLADTQYF
TRBD1	NA	TRBJ2-2	TRBV2	TGTGCCAGCAGCGTTCCTCGGGGCTGGGACAGGGGGTCCGGTGATCCCGGGGAGCTGTTTTTT	CASSVPRGWDRGSGDPGELFF
TRBD2	NA	TRBJ2-7	TRBV28	TGTGCCAGCAGTTCCGGGACTAGGGCTAAAGAGCAGTACTTC	CASSSGTRAKEQYF
NA	NA	TRBJ2-7	TRBV28	TGTGCCAGCAGTATCCCAGGCTACGAGCAGTACTTC	CASSIPGYEQYF
NA	NA	TRBJ2-7	TRBV15	TGTGCCACCAGCAGAGGCTCAGGGGTTCCCCACGAGCAGTACTTC	CATSRGSGVPHEQYF
NA	NA	TRBJ2-4	TRBV18	TGTGCCAGCTCACCACCGACTAACCCAGCCAAAAACATTCAGTACTTC	CASSPPTNPAKNIQYF
NA	NA	TRBJ1-4	TRBV2	TGTGCCAGTTTTGCAGCAACTAATGAAAAACTGTTTTTT	CASFAATNEKLFF
NA	NA	TRBJ2-2	TRBV5-4	TGTGCCAGCAGCTCCTCTACTGGGGCAAACACCGGGGAGCTGTTTTTT	CASSSSTGANTGELFF
NA	few	TRBJ1-2	TRBV18	TGTGCCAGCTCGCCCGGGTCGACTAACTATGGCTACACCTTC	CASSPGSTNYGYTF